The present T cell receptor (beta chain) was sequenced within a study of blood T cell repertoires in COVID-19. Assay used: immunoSEQ multiplex PCR; TCRdb lists only in-frame clones, some missing. Of about 490,000 clones listed, over 75% are singletons. Germline CDR1 reads LGHNA; CDR2 reads YNFKEQ. Trimming left V 4 bases short and J 6 bases short, with 8 bases between. The CDR3 loop spans 12 amino acids. The clonotype originates from a human donor in a cohort sampled during active COVID-19. The sequencing sample was made of peripheral blood. V usage is TRBV4-2 and J usage is TRBJ2-3; TRBD2 is a possible D gene (5 bases). The CDR3: CASSPPGDTQYF. The CDR3 region has the DNA TGTGCCAGCAGCCCACCGGGGGATACGCAGTATTTT.